Each of the 5 T cell receptor beta chains below was sequenced from the same sample in a study of human T cells and chemical hapten exposure. Time point denoted: patch test 3, about 24 weeks after DPC sensitization. Treatment reported: therapeutic diphenylcyclopropenone sensitization with weekly scalp DPC. MiXCR, applied by TCRdb to the RACE reads, yields one record per CDR3 protein. The sample carries 70,000 to 90,000 distinct CDR3 sequences, more than 10% recorded once. The sample in question was whole blood, obtained in connection with sensitization to the hapten diphenylcyclopropenone (DPC). These receptors originate from a woman in her forties or fifties with alopecia areata. Some clones in this sample may be carry-over from other donors' samples.

In its sample, this clonotype was seen a few times. V and J are TRBV6-4 and TRBJ2-2; D gene unclear. Germline values: CDR1 MRHNA, CDR2 SNTAGT. With 8 bases removed from V and 3 bases from J, the gap between germline ends came to 13 bases. The CDR3 length is 14 residues. The CDR3 is CASGSGQYTGELFF. The CDR3 DNA follows: TGTGCCAGCGGATCGGGCCAATACACCGGGGAGCTGTTTTTT.

This clonotype was seen repeatedly, ten times or more. The chain is built from TRBV28 and TRBJ2-5; 12 bases fit TRBD2. Germline values: CDR1 MDHEN, CDR2 SYDVKM. After removal of 5 bases from V and 4 bases from J, the junction contained 8 bases not matched to a gene. This CDR3 contains 16 residues. In DNA, the CDR3 is TGTGCCAGCAGTACCCGACTAGCGGGAGAGGGAGAGACCCAGTACTTC. Its protein is CASSTRLAGEGETQYF. Full variable domain (missing parts from reference TRBV28 and TRBJ2-5): DVKVTQSSRYLVKRTGEKVFLECVQDMDHENMFWYRQDPGLGLRLIYFSYDVKMKEKGDIPEGYSVSREKKERFSLILESASTNQTSMYLCASSTRLAGEGETQYFGPGTRLLVL.

V usage is TRBV30 and J usage is TRBJ2-1, with a tentative D call TRBD1 (6 bases). The V and J ends lost 3 bases and 4 bases respectively, with 16 bases between them. Germline CDR1 and CDR2: GTSNPN and SVGIG (reference sequence). The CDR3 runs to 15 residues. The CDR3 sequence: CAWRLMRGTYNEQFF. The DNA for the CDR3 is TGTGCCTGGAGGCTGATGAGGGGGACATACAATGAGCAGTTCTTC.

The chain links TRBV5-1 to TRBJ2-5, with a weak D call TRBD2 (6 bases). The CDR3 is made up of 13 amino acids. Trimming stripped 4 bases from V and 2 bases from J, with 9 bases between. The germline V gene has CDR1 SGHRS and CDR2 YFSETQ. CDR3 DNA: TGCGCCAGCAGCGGGGGACTGCAAGAGACCCAGTACTTC. Translated: CASSGGLQETQYF.

This clonotype has at least ten counts. V gene TRBV7-2 combines with J gene TRBJ2-1; no clear D gene. There are 14 residues in the CDR3. CDR1 is SGHTA and CDR2 is FQGNSA in the germline V gene. Trimming left V 1 base short and J 7 bases short, with 11 bases between. The CDR3 loop reads CASSLDLLGNEQFF. The CDR3 DNA reads as TGTGCCAGCAGCTTAGATCTGTTGGGGAATGAGCAGTTCTTC.